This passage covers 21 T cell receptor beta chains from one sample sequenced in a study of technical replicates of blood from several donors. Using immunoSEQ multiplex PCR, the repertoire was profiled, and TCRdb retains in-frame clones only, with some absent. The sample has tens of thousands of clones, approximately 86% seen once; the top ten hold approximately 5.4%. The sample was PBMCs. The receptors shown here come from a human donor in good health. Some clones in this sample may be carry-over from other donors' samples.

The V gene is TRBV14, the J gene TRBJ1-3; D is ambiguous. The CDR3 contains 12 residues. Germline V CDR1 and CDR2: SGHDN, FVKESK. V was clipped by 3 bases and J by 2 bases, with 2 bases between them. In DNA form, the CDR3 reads TGTGCCAGCAGCCACACTGGAAACACCATATATTTT. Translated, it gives CASSHTGNTIYF.

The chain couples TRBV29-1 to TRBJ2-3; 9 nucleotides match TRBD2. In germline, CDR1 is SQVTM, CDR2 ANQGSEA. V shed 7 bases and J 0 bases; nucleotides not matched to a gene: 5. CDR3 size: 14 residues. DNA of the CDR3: TGCAGCGCAGTAGCGGGGGAGAGCACAGATACGCAGTATTTT. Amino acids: CSAVAGESTDTQYF.

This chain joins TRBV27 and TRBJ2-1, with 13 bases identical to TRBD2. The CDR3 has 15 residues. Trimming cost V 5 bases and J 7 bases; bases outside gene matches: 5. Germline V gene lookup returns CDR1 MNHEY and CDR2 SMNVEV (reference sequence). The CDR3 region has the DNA TGTGCCAGCAGTCACGGACTAGCGGGAGTAAATGAGCAGTTCTTC. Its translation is CASSHGLAGVNEQFF.

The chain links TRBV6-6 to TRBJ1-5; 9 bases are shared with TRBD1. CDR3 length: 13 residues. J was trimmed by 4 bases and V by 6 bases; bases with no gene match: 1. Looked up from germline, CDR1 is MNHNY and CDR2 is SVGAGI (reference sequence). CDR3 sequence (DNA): TGTGCCAGCAGAGGACAGGGGAATCAGCCCCAGCATTTT. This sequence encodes CASRGQGNQPQHF.

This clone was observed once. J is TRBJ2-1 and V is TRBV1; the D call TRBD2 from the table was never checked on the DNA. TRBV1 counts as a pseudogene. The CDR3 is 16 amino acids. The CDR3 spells CTSSHCLAGAKDEQFF. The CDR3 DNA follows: TGCACCAGCAGCCACTGCCTAGCGGGGGCTAAGGATGAGCAGTTCTTC.

CDR3 DNA sequence: TGTGCCAGCAGCCCCTTTAACAGGGGGCTTGGAGAAAAACTGTTTTTT. Amino acids: CASSPFNRGLGEKLFF. This sequence joins TRBV7-9 and TRBJ1-4; 9 bases match TRBD1. Per the germline V gene, CDR1 is SEHNR and CDR2 is FQNEAQ (reference sequence). J lost 8 bases, V lost 5 bases, and 12 bases had no gene match. The CDR3 sequence is 16 residues long.

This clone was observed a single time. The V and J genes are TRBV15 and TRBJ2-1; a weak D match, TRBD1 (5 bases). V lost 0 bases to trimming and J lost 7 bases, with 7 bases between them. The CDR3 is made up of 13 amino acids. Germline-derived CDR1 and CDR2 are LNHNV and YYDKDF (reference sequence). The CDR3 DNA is TGTGCCACCAGCAGAGACAGGGATAATGAGCAGTTCTTC. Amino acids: CATSRDRDNEQFF.

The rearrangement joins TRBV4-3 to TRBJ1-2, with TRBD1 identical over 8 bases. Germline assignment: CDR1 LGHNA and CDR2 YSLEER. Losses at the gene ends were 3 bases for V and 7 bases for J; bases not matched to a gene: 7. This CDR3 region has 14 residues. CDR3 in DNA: TGCGCCAGCAGCCACGGACAGGGCTCAGGTGGCTACACCTTC. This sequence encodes CASSHGQGSGGYTF.

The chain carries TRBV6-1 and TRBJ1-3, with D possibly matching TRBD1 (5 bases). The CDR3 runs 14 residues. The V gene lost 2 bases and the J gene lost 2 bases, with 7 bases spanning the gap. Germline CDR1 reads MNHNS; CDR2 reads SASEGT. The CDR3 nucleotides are TGTGCCAGCAGTGAATTAGGGGCTGGAAACACCATATATTTT. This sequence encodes CASSELGAGNTIYF.

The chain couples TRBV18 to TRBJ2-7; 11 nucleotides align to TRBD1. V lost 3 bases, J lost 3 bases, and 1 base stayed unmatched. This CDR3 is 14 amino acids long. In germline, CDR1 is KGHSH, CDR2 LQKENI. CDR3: CASSPGTGGYEQYF. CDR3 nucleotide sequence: TGTGCCAGCTCACCTGGGACAGGGGGCTACGAGCAGTACTTC.

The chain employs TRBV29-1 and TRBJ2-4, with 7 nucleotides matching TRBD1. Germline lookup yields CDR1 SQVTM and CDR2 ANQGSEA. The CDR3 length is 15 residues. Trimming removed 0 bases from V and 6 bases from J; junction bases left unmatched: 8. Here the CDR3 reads CSVEEVTGELNIQYF. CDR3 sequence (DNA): TGCAGCGTTGAAGAAGTTACAGGGGAATTAAACATTCAGTACTTC.

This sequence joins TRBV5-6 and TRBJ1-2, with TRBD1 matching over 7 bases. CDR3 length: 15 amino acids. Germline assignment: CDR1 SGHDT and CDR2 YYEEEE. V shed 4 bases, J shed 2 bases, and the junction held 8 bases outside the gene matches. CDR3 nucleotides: TGTGCCAGCAGCCTTTACTGGGACAGCAACTATGGCTACACCTTC. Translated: CASSLYWDSNYGYTF.

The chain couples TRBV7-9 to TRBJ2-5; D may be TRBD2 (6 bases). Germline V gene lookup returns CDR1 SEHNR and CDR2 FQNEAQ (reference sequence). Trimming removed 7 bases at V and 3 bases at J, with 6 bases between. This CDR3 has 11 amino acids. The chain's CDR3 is CASKREETQYF. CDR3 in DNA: TGTGCCAGCAAGCGGGAAGAGACCCAGTACTTC.

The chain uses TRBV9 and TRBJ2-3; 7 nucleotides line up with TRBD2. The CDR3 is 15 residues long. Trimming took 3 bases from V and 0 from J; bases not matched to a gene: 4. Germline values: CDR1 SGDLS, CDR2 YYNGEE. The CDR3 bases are TGTGCCAGCAGCGAAGCGGGAACTAGCACAGATACGCAGTATTTT. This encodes CASSEAGTSTDTQYF.

The CDR3 sequence: CAWSVGTGGNEKLFF. CDR3 DNA sequence: TGTGCCTGGAGTGTTGGTACAGGCGGAAATGAAAAACTGTTTTTT. The V gene is TRBV30, the J gene TRBJ1-4; possible D gene TRBD1, 5 bases. Trimming stripped 0 bases from V and 5 bases from J, with 13 bases between. The CDR3 runs to 15 residues. From germline, CDR1 is GTSNPN and CDR2 SVGIG (reference sequence).

The CDR3: CASSRTGGNGYTF. In DNA form, the CDR3 reads TGTGCCAGCAGCAGGACAGGGGGTAATGGCTACACCTTC. This chain links TRBV7-9 with TRBJ1-2, with 10 bases matching TRBD1. Germline V gives CDR1 SEHNR, CDR2 FQNEAQ (reference sequence). This CDR3 spans 13 amino acids. Trimming at V came to 5 bases and at J to 6 bases, leaving 3 bases not matched to a gene. Drawing the rest from reference TRBV7-9 and TRBJ1-2, the complete variable domain is DTGVSQNPRHKITKRGQNVTFRCDPISEHNRLYWYRQTLGQGPEFLTYFQNEAQLEKSRLLSDRFSAERPKGSFSTLEIQRTEQGDSAMYLCASSRTGGNGYTFGSGTRLTVV.

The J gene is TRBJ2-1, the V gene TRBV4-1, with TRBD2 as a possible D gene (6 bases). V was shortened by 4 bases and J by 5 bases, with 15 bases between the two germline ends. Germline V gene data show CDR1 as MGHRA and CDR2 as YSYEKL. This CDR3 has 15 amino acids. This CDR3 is CASSRSGWGDNEQFF. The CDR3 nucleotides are TGCGCCAGCAGCCGGAGCGGGTGGGGTGACAATGAGCAGTTCTTC.

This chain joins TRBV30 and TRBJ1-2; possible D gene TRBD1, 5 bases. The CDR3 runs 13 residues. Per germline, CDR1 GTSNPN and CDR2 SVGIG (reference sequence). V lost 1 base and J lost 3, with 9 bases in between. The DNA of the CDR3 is TGTGCCTGGAGTGCAGGGTATTACTATGGCTACACCTTC. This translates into CAWSAGYYYGYTF.

CDR3 bases: TGTGCCATTCCCGGGGTGGGGGGAAACACCATATATTTT. Its protein is CAIPGVGGNTIYF. V and J are TRBV2 and TRBJ1-3; D is ambiguous. V lost 10 bases and J lost 4, with 14 bases in between. The CDR3 is made up of 13 amino acids. The germline CDR1 and CDR2 sequences are SNHLY and FYNNEI.

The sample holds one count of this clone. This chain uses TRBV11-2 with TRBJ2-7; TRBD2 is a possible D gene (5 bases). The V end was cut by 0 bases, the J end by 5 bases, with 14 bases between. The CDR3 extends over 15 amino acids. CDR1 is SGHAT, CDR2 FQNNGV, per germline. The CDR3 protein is CASSLDREGYNEQYF. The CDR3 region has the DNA TGTGCCAGCAGCTTAGATCGGGAAGGGTACAACGAGCAGTACTTC.

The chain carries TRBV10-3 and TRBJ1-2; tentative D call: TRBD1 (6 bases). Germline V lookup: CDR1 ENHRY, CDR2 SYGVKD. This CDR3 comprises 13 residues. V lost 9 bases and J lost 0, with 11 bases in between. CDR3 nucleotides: TGTGCCATGACAGGTGGGGCTAACTATGGCTACACCTTC. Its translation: CAMTGGANYGYTF.